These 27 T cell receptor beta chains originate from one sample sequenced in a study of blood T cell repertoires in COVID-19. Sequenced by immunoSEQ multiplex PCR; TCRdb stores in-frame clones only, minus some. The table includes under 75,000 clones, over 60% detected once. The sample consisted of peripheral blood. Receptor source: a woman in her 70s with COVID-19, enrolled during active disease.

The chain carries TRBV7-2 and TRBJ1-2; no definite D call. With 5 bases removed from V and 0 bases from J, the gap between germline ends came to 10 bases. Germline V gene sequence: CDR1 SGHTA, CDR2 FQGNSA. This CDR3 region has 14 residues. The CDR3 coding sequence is TGTGCCAGCAGCCTTCAGTCTTCTAACTATGGCTACACCTTC. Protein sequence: CASSLQSSNYGYTF. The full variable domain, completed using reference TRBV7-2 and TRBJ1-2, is GAGVSQSPSNKVTEKGKDVELRCDPISGHTALYWYRQSLGQGLEFLIYFQGNSAPDKSGLPSDRFSAERTGGSVSTLTIQRTQQEDSAVYLCASSLQSSNYGYTFGSGTRLTVV.

Here the CDR3 DNA reads TGTGCCAGCAGGGAGGCGGGAAGAAACACCGGGGAGCTGTTTTTT. It specifies CASREAGRNTGELFF. The chain couples TRBV6-5 to TRBJ2-2, with D possibly being TRBD2 (6 bases). The V and J ends lost 6 bases and 2 bases respectively, with 13 bases between them. Germline loops: CDR1 MNHEY, CDR2 SVGAGI. The CDR3 has 15 residues.

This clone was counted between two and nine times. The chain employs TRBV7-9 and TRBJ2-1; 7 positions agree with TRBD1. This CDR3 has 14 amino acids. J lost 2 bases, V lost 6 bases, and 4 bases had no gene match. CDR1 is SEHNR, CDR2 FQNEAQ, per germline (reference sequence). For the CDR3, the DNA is TGTGCCAGCAGTCCGACAGGGACCTACAATGAGCAGTTCTTC. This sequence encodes CASSPTGTYNEQFF.

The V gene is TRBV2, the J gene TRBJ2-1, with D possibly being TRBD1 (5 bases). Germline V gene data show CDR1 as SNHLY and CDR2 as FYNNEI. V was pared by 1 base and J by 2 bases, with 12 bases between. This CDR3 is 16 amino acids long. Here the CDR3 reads CASSEGPRAAYNEQFF. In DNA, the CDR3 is TGTGCCAGCAGTGAAGGGCCCAGGGCAGCCTACAATGAGCAGTTCTTC.

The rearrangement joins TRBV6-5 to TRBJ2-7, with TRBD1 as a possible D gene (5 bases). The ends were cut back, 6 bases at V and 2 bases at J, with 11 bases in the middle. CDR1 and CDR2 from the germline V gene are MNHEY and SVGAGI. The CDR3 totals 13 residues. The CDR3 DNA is TGTGCCAGCAGAAGGGGCGACACCTACGAGCAGTACGTC. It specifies CASRRGDTYEQYV.

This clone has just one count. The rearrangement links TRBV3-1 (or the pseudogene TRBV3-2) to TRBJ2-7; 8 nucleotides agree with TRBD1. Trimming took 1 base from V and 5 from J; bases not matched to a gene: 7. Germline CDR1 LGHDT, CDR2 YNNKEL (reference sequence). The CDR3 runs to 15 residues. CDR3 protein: CASSQAPDRVDEQYF. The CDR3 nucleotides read TGTGCCAGCAGCCAAGCTCCGGACAGGGTGGACGAGCAGTACTTC.

CDR3 in amino acids: CASSQDPRRGGEQFF. DNA for the CDR3: TGTGCCAGCAGCCAAGACCCCCGGCGGGGGGGCGAGCAGTTCTTC. The chain combines TRBV4-2 with TRBJ2-1; 9 bases align to TRBD2. The CDR3 consists of 15 residues. Germline values: CDR1 LGHNA, CDR2 YNFKEQ. J gave up 10 bases and V 0 bases, and 7 bases lay outside the gene matches.

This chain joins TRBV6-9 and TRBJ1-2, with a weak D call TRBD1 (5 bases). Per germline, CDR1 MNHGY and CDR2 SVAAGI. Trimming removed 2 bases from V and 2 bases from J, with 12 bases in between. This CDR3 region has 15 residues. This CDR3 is CASSYNPAGNYGYTF. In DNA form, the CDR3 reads TGTGCCAGCAGTTATAACCCGGCAGGGAACTATGGCTACACCTTC.

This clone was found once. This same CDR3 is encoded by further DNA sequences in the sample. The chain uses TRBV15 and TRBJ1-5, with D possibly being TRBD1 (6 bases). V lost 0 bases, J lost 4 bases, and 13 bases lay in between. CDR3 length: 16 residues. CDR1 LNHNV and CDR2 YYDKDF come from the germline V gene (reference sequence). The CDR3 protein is CATSREGGGGNQPQHF. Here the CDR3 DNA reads TGTGCCACCAGCAGAGAGGGGGGAGGGGGAAATCAGCCCCAGCATTTT.

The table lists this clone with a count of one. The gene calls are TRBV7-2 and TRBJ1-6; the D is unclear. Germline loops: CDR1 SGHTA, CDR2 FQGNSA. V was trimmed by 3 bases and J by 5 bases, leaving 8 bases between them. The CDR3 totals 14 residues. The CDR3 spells CASSFTLNNSPLHF. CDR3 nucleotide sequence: TGTGCCAGCAGCTTTACCCTAAATAATTCACCCCTCCACTTT.

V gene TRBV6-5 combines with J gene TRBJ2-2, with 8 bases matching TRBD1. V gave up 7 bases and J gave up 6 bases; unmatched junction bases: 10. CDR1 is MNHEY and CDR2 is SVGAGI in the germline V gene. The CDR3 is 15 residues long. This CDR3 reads CASTTGGRESGELFF. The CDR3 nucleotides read TGTGCCAGCACCACAGGGGGAAGGGAGTCCGGGGAGCTGTTTTTT.

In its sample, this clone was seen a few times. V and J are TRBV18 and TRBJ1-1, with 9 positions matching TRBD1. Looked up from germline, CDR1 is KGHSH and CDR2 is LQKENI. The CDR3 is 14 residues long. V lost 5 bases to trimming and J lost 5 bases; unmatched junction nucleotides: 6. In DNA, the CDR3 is TGTGCCAGCTCAGCGAACAGGGGGCAAACTGAAGCTTTCTTT. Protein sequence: CASSANRGQTEAFF.

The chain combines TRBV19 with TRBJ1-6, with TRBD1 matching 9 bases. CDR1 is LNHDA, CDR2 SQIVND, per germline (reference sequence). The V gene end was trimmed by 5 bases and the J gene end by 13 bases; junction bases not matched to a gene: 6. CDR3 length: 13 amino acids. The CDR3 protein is CASSPGQGIPLHF. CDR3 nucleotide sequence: TGTGCCAGTAGTCCGGGACAGGGTATCCCCCTCCACTTT.

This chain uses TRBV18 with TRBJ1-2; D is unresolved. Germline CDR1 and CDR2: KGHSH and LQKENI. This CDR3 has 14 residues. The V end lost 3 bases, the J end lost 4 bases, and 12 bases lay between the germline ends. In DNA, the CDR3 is TGTGCCAGCTCACCTTCCCCTGACTTCTATGGCTACACCTTC. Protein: CASSPSPDFYGYTF.

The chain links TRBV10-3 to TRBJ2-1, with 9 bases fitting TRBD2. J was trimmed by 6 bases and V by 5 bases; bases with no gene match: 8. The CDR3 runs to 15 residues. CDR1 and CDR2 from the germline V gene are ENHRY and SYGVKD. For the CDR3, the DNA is TGTGCCATCAGTATGGGTCAAGCGGGGGGCAATGAGCAGTTCTTC. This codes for CAISMGQAGGNEQFF.

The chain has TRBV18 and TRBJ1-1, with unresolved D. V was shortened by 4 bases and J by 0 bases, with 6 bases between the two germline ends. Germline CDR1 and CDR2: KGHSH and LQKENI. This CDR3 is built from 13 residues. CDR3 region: CASSRDMNTEAFF. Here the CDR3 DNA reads TGTGCCAGCTCACGAGACATGAACACTGAAGCTTTCTTT.

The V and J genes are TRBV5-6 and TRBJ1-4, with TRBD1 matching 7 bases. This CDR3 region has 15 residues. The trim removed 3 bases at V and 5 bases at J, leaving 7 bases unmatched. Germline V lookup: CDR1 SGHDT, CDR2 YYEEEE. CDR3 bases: TGTGCCAGCAGCTATGCGACAGGGCGGAATGAAAAACTGTTTTTT. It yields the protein CASSYATGRNEKLFF.

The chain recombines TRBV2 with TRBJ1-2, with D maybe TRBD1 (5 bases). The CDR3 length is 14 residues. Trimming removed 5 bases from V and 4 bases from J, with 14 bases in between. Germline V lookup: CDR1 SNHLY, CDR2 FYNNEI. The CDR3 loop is CASSRPGRSYGYTF. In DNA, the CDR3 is TGTGCCAGCAGTAGGCCAGGGAGGTCCTATGGCTACACCTTC.

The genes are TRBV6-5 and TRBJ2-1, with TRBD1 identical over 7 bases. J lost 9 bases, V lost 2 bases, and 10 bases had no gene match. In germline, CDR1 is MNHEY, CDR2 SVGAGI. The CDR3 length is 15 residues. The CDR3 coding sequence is TGTGCCAGCAGTTACGAGGTAGGGGGCAAGAGTGAGCAGTTCTTC. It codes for CASSYEVGGKSEQFF.

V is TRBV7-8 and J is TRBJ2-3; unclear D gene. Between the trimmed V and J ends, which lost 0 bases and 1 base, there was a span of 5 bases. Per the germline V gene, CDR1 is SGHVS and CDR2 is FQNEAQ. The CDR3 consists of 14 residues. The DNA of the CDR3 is TGTGCCAGCAGCTTAGCTACACGCACAGATACGCAGTATTTT. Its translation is CASSLATRTDTQYF.

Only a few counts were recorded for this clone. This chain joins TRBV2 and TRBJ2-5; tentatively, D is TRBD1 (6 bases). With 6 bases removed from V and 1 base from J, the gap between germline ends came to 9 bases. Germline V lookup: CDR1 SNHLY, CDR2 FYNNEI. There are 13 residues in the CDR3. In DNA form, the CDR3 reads TGTGCCAGCAGGAGGACAGTCCAAGAGACCCAGTACTTC. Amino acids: CASRRTVQETQYF. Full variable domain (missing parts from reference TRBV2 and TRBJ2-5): EPEVTQTPSHQVTQMGQEVILRCVPISNHLYFYWYRQILGQKVEFLVSFYNNEISEKSEIFDDQFSVERPDGSNFTLKIRSTKLEDSAMYFCASRRTVQETQYFGPGTRLLVL.

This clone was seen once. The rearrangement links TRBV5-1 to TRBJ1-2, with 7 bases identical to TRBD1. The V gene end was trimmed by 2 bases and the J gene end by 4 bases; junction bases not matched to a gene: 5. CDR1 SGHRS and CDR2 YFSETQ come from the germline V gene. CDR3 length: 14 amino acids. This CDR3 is CASSLTQGGYGYTF. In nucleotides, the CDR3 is TGCGCCAGCAGCTTAACCCAGGGGGGCTATGGCTACACCTTC.

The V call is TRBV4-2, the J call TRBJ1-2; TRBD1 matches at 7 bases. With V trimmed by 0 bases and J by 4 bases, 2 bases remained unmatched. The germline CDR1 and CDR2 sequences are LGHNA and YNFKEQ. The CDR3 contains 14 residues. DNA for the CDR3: TGTGCCAGCAGCCAAGACGGGACAGTCTATGGCTACACCTTC. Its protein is CASSQDGTVYGYTF.

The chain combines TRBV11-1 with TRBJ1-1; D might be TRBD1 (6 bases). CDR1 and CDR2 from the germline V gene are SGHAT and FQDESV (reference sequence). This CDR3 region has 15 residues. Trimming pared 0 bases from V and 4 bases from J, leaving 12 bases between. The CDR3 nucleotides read TGTGCCAGCAGCTTAGCCCCCGGCAGGGGCACTGAAGCTTTCTTT. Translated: CASSLAPGRGTEAFF.

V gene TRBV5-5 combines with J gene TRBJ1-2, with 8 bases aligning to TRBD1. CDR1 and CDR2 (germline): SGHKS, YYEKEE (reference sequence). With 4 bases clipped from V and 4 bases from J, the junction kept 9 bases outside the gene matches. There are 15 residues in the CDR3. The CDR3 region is CASSNRDRRSYGYTF. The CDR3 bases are TGTGCCAGCAGCAACCGGGACAGGAGATCCTATGGCTACACCTTC.

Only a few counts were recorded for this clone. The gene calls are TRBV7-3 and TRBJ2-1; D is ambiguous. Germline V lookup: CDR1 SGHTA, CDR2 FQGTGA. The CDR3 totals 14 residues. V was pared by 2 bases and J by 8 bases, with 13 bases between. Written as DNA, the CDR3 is TGTGCCAGCAGCTTATCGTCCCTAAGCGATGAGCAGTTCTTC. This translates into CASSLSSLSDEQFF.

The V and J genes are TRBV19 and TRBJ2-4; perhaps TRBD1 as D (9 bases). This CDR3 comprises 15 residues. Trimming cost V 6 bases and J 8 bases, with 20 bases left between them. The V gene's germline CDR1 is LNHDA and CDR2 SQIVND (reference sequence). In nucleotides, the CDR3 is TGTGCCAGTAGGGGATACAGGGGGCGGGAGGACATTCAGTACTTC. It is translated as CASRGYRGREDIQYF.